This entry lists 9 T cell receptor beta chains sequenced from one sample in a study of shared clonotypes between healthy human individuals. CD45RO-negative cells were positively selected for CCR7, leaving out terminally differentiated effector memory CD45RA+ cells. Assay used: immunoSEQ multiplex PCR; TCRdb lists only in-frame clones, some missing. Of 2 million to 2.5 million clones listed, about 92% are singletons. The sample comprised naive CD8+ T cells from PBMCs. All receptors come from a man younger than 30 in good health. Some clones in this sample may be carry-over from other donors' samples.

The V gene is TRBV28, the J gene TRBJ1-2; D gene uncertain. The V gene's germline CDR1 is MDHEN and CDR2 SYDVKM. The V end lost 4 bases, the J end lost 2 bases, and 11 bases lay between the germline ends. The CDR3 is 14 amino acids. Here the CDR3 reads CASSSRIKNYGYTF. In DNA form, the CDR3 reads TGTGCCAGCAGTTCCAGGATTAAAAACTATGGCTACACCTTC.

CDR3 protein: CASSFGGRSYNEQFF. DNA of the CDR3: TGTGCCAGCAGCTTTGGCGGGAGATCCTACAATGAGCAGTTCTTC. The chain links TRBV7-8 to TRBJ2-1; 7 bases match TRBD2. Germline V gene lookup returns CDR1 SGHVS and CDR2 FQNEAQ. The ends lost 3 bases at V and 1 base at J; junction bases unmatched: 3. The CDR3 sequence is 15 residues long.

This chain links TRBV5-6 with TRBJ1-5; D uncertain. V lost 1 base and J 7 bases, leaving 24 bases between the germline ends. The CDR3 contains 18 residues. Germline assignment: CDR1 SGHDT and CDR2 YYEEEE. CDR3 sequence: CASSLFAPPNNVWQPQHF. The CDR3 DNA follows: TGTGCCAGCAGCTTGTTTGCACCACCCAATAACGTTTGGCAGCCCCAGCATTTT.

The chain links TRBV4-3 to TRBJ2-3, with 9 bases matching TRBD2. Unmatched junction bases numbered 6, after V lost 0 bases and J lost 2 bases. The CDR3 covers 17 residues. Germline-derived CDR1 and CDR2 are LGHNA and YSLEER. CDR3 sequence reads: CASSQDPAGGHTDTQYF. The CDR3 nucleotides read TGCGCCAGCAGCCAAGATCCGGCGGGAGGGCACACAGATACGCAGTATTTT.

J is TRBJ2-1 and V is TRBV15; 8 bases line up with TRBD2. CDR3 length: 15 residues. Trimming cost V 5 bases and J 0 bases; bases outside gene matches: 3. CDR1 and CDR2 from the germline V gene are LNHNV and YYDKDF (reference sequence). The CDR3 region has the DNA TGTGCCACCAGCCATACTAGCGGCTCCTACAATGAGCAGTTCTTC. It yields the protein CATSHTSGSYNEQFF.

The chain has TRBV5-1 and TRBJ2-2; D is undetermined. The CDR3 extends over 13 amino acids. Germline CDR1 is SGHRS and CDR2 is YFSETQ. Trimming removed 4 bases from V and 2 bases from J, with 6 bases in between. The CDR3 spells CASSPANTGELFF. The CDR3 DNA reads TGCGCCAGCAGCCCCGCCAACACCGGGGAGCTGTTTTTT. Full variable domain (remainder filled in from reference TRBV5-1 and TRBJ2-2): KAGVTQTPRYLIKTRGQQVTLSCSPISGHRSVSWYQQTPGQGLQFLFEYFSETQRNKGNFPGRFSGRQFSNSRSEMNVSTLELGDSALYLCASSPANTGELFFGEGSRLTVL.

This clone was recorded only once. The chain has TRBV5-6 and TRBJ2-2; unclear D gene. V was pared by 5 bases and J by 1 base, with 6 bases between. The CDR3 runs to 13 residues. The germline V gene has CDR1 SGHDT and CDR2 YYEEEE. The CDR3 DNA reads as TGTGCCAGCAGTGTGGGGAACACCGGGGAGCTGTTTTTT. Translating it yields CASSVGNTGELFF.

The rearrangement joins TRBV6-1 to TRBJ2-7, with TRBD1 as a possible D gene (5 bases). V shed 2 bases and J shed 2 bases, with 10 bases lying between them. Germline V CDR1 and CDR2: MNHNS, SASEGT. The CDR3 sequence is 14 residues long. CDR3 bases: TGTGCCAGCAGTGAACCGACAGCTACCTACGAGCAGTACTTC. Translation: CASSEPTATYEQYF.

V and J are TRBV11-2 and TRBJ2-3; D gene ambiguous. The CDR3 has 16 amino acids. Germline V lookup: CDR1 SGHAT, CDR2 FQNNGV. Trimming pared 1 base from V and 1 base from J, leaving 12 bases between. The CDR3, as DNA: TGTGCCAGCAGCTTAGTGTTCAGGAGCCGCACAGATACGCAGTATTTT. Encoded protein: CASSLVFRSRTDTQYF.